These T cell receptor beta chains were read from a single sample in a study of blood T cell repertoires in COVID-19. Generated by immunoSEQ multiplex PCR, the TCRdb table keeps only in-frame clones and is missing some. The repertoire holds approximately 89,000 clones, roughly 87% seen once, with about 4.2% in the top ten. Sequencing used peripheral blood. The receptors originated from a man aged 70-80 years with acute or convalescent COVID-19. Each CDR3 is given with its conserved first and last residue. Each record gives: clone size, V gene, CDR3 length, J gene, D gene, CDR3 protein, CDR3 DNA. The D gene is left open where the match is weak. Clone size is not always given. Where it is, it says once, few, many or a class for expanded clones.

abundance: .
v_gene: TRBV5-1
len: 15
j_gene: TRBJ2-3
d_gene: .
CDR3aa: CASSLDKRRTDTQYF
CDR3nt: TGCGCCAGCAGCTTGGATAAGCGGAGAACAGATACGCAGTATTTT

abundance: .
v_gene: TRBV5-8
len: 18
j_gene: TRBJ1-2
d_gene: .
CDR3aa: CASSLSLKGFGGARGYTF
CDR3nt: TGTGCCAGCAGCTTGTCCTTGAAGGGCTTTGGCGGGGCGCGGGGCTACACCTTC

abundance: .
v_gene: TRBV6-5
len: 14
j_gene: TRBJ2-2
d_gene: TRBD2
CDR3aa: CARGRVEATGELFF
CDR3nt: TGTGCCAGGGGGAGGGTTGAGGCCACCGGGGAGCTGTTTTTT

abundance: .
v_gene: TRBV29-1
len: 13
j_gene: TRBJ1-1
d_gene: .
CDR3aa: CSVEDGMNTEAFF
CDR3nt: TGCAGCGTAGAGGACGGGATGAACACTGAAGCTTTCTTT

abundance: .
v_gene: TRBV5-1
len: 15
j_gene: TRBJ1-2
d_gene: TRBD1
CDR3aa: CASSLGQGGAAGYTF
CDR3nt: TGCGCCAGCAGCTTGGGACAGGGTGGGGCAGCTGGCTACACCTTC

abundance: .
v_gene: TRBV5-1
len: 14
j_gene: TRBJ1-1
d_gene: TRBD1
CDR3aa: CASSSTRGSTEAFF
CDR3nt: TGCGCCAGCAGCTCCACCAGGGGGAGCACTGAAGCTTTCTTT

abundance: .
v_gene: TRBV2
len: 19
j_gene: TRBJ1-6
d_gene: TRBD1
CDR3aa: CASSDPQDRGHSYNSPLHF
CDR3nt: TGTGCCAGCAGTGACCCACAGGACAGGGGGCACTCCTATAATTCACCCCTCCACTTT

abundance: few
v_gene: TRBV5-4
len: 13
j_gene: TRBJ1-3
d_gene: .
CDR3aa: CASSDYARDTIYF
CDR3nt: TGTGCCAGCAGCGATTACGCCCGGGACACCATATATTTT

abundance: .
v_gene: TRBV9
len: 14
j_gene: TRBJ1-1
d_gene: .
CDR3aa: CASSPQTGNTEAFF
CDR3nt: TGTGCCAGCAGCCCCCAGACAGGAAACACTGAAGCTTTCTTT

abundance: .
v_gene: TRBV29-1
len: 13
j_gene: TRBJ2-3
d_gene: TRBD2
CDR3aa: CSVKRGGRNTQYF
CDR3nt: TGCAGCGTCAAGCGGGGGGGCCGTAATACGCAGTATTTT

abundance: .
v_gene: TRBV2
len: 14
j_gene: TRBJ1-2
d_gene: .
CDR3aa: CASSDQGTNYGYTF
CDR3nt: TGTGCCAGCAGTGACCAGGGAACTAACTATGGCTACACCTTC

abundance: .
v_gene: TRBV3-1/TRBV3-2
len: 15
j_gene: TRBJ1-1
d_gene: .
CDR3aa: CASSLNPGGSTEAFF
CDR3nt: TGTGCCAGCAGCCTTAACCCGGGGGGGAGCACTGAAGCTTTCTTT

abundance: .
v_gene: TRBV19
len: 15
j_gene: TRBJ1-4
d_gene: .
CDR3aa: CASSQPGAINEKLFF
CDR3nt: TGTGCCAGTAGTCAACCGGGAGCGATCAATGAAAAACTGTTTTTT

abundance: .
v_gene: TRBV28
len: 16
j_gene: TRBJ2-3
d_gene: TRBD1
CDR3aa: CASSRGTGGLTDTQYF
CDR3nt: TGTGCCAGCAGTCGGGGGACAGGGGGGCTCACAGATACGCAGTATTTT

abundance: .
v_gene: TRBV24-1
len: 12
j_gene: TRBJ2-3
d_gene: .
CDR3aa: CATGGGTDTQYF
CDR3nt: TGTGCCACGGGGGGAGGCACAGATACGCAGTATTTT

abundance: .
v_gene: TRBV28
len: 16
j_gene: TRBJ2-6
d_gene: TRBD1
CDR3aa: CASRGQGRSGANVLTF
CDR3nt: TGTGCCAGCAGAGGACAGGGCCGATCTGGGGCCAACGTCCTGACTTTC

abundance: .
v_gene: TRBV3-1/TRBV3-2
len: 13
j_gene: TRBJ1-2
d_gene: .
CDR3aa: CASSQALNYGYTF
CDR3nt: TGTGCCAGCAGCCAAGCACTAAACTATGGCTACACCTTC

abundance: .
v_gene: TRBV29-1
len: 14
j_gene: TRBJ2-1
d_gene: TRBD1
CDR3aa: CSVESQGLMDEQFF
CDR3nt: TGCAGCGTTGAATCACAGGGGTTAATGGATGAGCAGTTCTTC

abundance: .
v_gene: TRBV13
len: 16
j_gene: TRBJ1-1
d_gene: .
CDR3aa: CASSLGLGLMNTEAFF
CDR3nt: TGTGCCAGCAGCTTAGGCCTGGGGCTAATGAACACTGAAGCTTTCTTT

abundance: .
v_gene: TRBV28
len: 15
j_gene: TRBJ2-1
d_gene: TRBD2
CDR3aa: CASSASGGAFNEQFF
CDR3nt: TGTGCCAGCAGTGCTAGCGGGGGGGCCTTCAATGAGCAGTTCTTC

abundance: .
v_gene: TRBV2
len: 13
j_gene: TRBJ1-4
d_gene: .
CDR3aa: CASSEDSNEKLFF
CDR3nt: TGTGCCAGCAGTGAGGATAGCAATGAAAAACTGTTTTTT

abundance: few
v_gene: TRBV5-4
len: 15
j_gene: TRBJ2-1
d_gene: .
CDR3aa: CASSSGQSSYNEQFF
CDR3nt: TGTGCCAGCAGTTCTGGACAGAGCTCCTACAATGAGCAGTTCTTC

abundance: once
v_gene: TRBV27
len: 14
j_gene: TRBJ1-6
d_gene: .
CDR3aa: CASSSFSGSSPLHF
CDR3nt: TGTGCCAGCAGTTCCTTCTCGGGGAGTTCACCCCTCCACTTT

abundance: .
v_gene: TRBV13
len: 16
j_gene: TRBJ2-5
d_gene: .
CDR3aa: CASSAWGGGGQETQYF
CDR3nt: TGTGCCAGCAGCGCCTGGGGAGGGGGAGGCCAAGAGACCCAGTACTTC

abundance: .
v_gene: TRBV7-9
len: 18
j_gene: TRBJ2-3
d_gene: TRBD2
CDR3aa: CASSLTSGGALFTDTQYF
CDR3nt: TGTGCCAGCAGCCTGACTAGCGGGGGGGCATTATTCACAGATACGCAGTATTTT

abundance: few
v_gene: TRBV28
len: 15
j_gene: TRBJ1-2
d_gene: TRBD1
CDR3aa: CASSLPTGGNYGYTF
CDR3nt: TGTGCCAGCAGTTTACCCACAGGGGGTAACTATGGCTACACCTTC

abundance: .
v_gene: TRBV28
len: 17
j_gene: TRBJ1-2
d_gene: .
CDR3aa: CASTGVNQKRRRYGYTF
CDR3nt: TGTGCCAGCACCGGGGTGAACCAAAAGCGGAGGAGGTATGGCTACACCTTC

abundance: .
v_gene: TRBV29-1
len: 14
j_gene: TRBJ2-3
d_gene: .
CDR3aa: CSATLGGGTDTQYF
CDR3nt: TGCAGTGCCACCTTAGGGGGGGGGACAGATACGCAGTATTTT

abundance: .
v_gene: TRBV29-1
len: 12
j_gene: TRBJ2-5
d_gene: .
CDR3aa: CSGGGTKETQYF
CDR3nt: TGCAGCGGCGGTGGGACAAAAGAGACCCAGTACTTC

abundance: .
v_gene: TRBV11-1
len: 13
j_gene: TRBJ2-5
d_gene: .
CDR3aa: CASSKGYQETQYF
CDR3nt: TGTGCCAGCTCCAAGGGGTACCAAGAGACCCAGTACTTC

abundance: .
v_gene: TRBV30
len: 13
j_gene: TRBJ2-1
d_gene: .
CDR3aa: CAWARDYDNEQFF
CDR3nt: TGTGCCTGGGCCAGGGATTACGACAATGAGCAGTTCTTC

abundance: .
v_gene: TRBV15
len: 16
j_gene: TRBJ2-2
d_gene: .
CDR3aa: CATSRGAGQLLRELFF
CDR3nt: TGTGCCACCAGCAGAGGTGCGGGACAGCTTCTACGGGAGCTGTTTTTT

abundance: .
v_gene: TRBV15
len: 16
j_gene: TRBJ2-1
d_gene: .
CDR3aa: CATSRSTRMNYNEQFF
CDR3nt: TGTGCCACCAGCAGATCAACACGAATGAACTACAATGAGCAGTTCTTC

abundance: .
v_gene: TRBV30
len: 14
j_gene: TRBJ1-2
d_gene: .
CDR3aa: CAWRQSGFNYGYTF
CDR3nt: TGTGCCTGGAGACAAAGCGGTTTTAACTATGGCTACACCTTC

abundance: .
v_gene: TRBV3-1/TRBV3-2
len: 16
j_gene: TRBJ2-1
d_gene: TRBD2
CDR3aa: CASSPQGGGARFEQFF
CDR3nt: TGTGCCAGCAGCCCTCAGGGCGGGGGGGCTCGGTTTGAGCAGTTCTTC

abundance: .
v_gene: TRBV27
len: 15
j_gene: TRBJ2-2
d_gene: .
CDR3aa: CATSRGARGTGELFF
CDR3nt: TGTGCCACTAGTCGGGGGGCGCGAGGCACCGGGGAGCTGTTTTTT

abundance: .
v_gene: TRBV2
len: 16
j_gene: TRBJ1-2
d_gene: TRBD1
CDR3aa: CASSETGTGINYGYTF
CDR3nt: TGTGCCAGCAGTGAGACCGGGACAGGGATTAACTATGGCTACACCTTC

abundance: .
v_gene: TRBV6-2/TRBV6-3
len: 16
j_gene: TRBJ2-7
d_gene: TRBD2
CDR3aa: CASSYSGGRPTYEQYF
CDR3nt: TGTGCCAGCAGTTACTCGGGGGGGAGGCCTACCTACGAGCAGTACTTC

abundance: once
v_gene: TRBV19
len: 14
j_gene: TRBJ2-3
d_gene: TRBD1
CDR3aa: CASSIDRATDTQYF
CDR3nt: TGTGCCAGTAGTATCGACAGGGCTACAGATACGCAGTATTTT